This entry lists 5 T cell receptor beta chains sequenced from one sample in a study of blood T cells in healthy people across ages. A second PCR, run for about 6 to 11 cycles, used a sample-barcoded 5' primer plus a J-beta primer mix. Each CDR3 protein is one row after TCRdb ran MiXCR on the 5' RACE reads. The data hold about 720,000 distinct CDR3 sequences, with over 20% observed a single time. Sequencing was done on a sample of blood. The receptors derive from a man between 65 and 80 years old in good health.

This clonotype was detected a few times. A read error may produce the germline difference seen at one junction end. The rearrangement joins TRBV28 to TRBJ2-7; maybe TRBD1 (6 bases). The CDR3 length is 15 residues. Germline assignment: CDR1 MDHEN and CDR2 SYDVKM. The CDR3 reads CASSLLVTGTYEQYF. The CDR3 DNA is TGCGCCAGCAGTTTGTTGGTGACAGGTACCTACGAGCAGTACTTC.

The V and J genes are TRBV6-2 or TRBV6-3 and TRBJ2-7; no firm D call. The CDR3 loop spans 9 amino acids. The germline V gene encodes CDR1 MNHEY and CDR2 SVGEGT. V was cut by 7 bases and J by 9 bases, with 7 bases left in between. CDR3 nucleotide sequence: TGTGCCAGCAAAAGAGCGCAGTACGTC. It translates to CASKRAQYV.

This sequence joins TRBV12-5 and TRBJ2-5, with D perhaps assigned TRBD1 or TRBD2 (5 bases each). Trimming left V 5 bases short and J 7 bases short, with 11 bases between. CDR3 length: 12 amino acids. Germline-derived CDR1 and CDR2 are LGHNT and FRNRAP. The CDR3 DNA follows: TGTGCTAGTGGTGGGGACCTCCTGACCCAGTACTTC. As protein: CASGGDLLTQYF.

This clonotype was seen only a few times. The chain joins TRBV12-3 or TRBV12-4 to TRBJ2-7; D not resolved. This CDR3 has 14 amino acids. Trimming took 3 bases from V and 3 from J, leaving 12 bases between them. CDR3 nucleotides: TGTGCCAGCAGTTTTACGACGGGCGTCTACGAGCAGTACTTC. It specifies CASSFTTGVYEQYF.

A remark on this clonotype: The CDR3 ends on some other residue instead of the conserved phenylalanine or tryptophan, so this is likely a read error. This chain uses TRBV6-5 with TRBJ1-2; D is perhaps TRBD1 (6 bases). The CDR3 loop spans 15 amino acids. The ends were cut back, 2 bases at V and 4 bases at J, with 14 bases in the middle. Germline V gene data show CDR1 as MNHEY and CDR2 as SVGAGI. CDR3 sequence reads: CASSYIRGQSYGYTS. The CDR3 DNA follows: TGTGCCAGCAGTTACATTCGAGGACAGTCCTATGGCTACACCTCC.